The clone carrying this TCR beta chain was counted between two and nine times. Its antigen is still unknown. By way of CD45RO/CCR7/CD25/CD127/CD95/CD27, the CD4+ regulatory, stem cell-like memory, central memory and naive cells were sorted. The purity of all sorted populations exceeded 95%. The sample originates from a study of beta chain features in type 1 diabetes. The study, taken as a whole, reports: The study found moderately but significantly shorter TCRB CDR3s in all four CD4+ subsets of Type 1 diabetes patients.

Of the isolated RNA, all was reverse transcribed, and so the sequenced material was expressed TCRB transcripts. Measured with immunoSEQ multiplex PCR; TCRdb has only the in-frame clones, and not every one. The profile shows about 330,000 clones, about 10% of them singletons. The source of this sequence is a woman aged 25-40 years in good health. The specimen was naive CD4+ T cells from blood.

The CDR3 spells CASSPDRSGNTIYF. In nucleotides, the CDR3 is TGTGCCAGCAGCCCCGACAGGTCTGGAAACACCATATATTTT. The gene calls are TRBV6-6 and TRBJ1-3, with D possibly matching TRBD1 (6 bases). The germline V gene has CDR1 MNHNY and CDR2 SVGAGI (reference sequence). The CDR3 has 14 amino acids. Deletions cut 6 bases from V and 1 base from J, with 10 bases between.